This T cell receptor beta chain is from a study of OX40 agonist ivuxolimab in advanced cancers. Study-wide context: Dose-escalation patients were diagnosed with hepatocellular carcinoma, melanoma, renal cell cancer or head and neck cancer.

Repertoires were generated with immunoSEQ multiplex PCR, while TCRdb's copy carries only in-frame clones and drops some. The sample yields roughly 46,000 clones, 84% seen once. Study-wide results and caveats: More expanded clones were found, on average, in CD8+ than in CD4+ T cells.

Germline trimming cut 5 bases from V and 3 bases from J; bases unmatched to any gene: 7. The CDR3 runs 16 residues. The V gene's germline CDR1 is SGHTA and CDR2 FQGNSA. Of note for this clone: Its antigen is not identified.

The source material was CD4+ or CD8+ T cells sorted from blood, sampled in a trial of the OX40 agonist ivuxolimab. The chain is built from TRBV7-2 and TRBJ1-1, with 12 bases fitting TRBD1. This TCR came from an adult with an advanced solid tumor such as melanoma, head and neck, liver or kidney cancer. The CDR3 is CASSPRDRGLYTEAFF. The CDR3 DNA sequence: TGTGCCAGCAGCCCCCGGGACAGGGGGCTGTACACTGAAGCTTTCTTT.